The 6 T cell receptor beta chains reported below all come from one sample, sequenced in a study of T cells after yellow fever vaccination (dated by TCRdb to the late 2010s). The protocol used for the library was 5' RACE. The listed sequencing device is Illumina HiSeq 2500. The raw public reads went through TCRdb reprocessing: fastp at Q25, MiXCR clone calling, in-frame beta chains kept. A single entry per CDR3 protein holds the most common genes and DNA from its merged rows. This sample is represented by 400,000 or so distinct CDR3 sequences; roughly 12% of them were singletons. The ten largest clones represent around 18% of the sample. Sample treatment or condition, as interpreted from the label and publication: live attenuated yellow fever vaccine strain. The material was PBMCs, obtained on the day of the first yellow fever vaccination. These receptors were obtained from a young man who received the YFV17D yellow fever vaccine.

This chain links TRBV6-1 with TRBJ1-5; 7 bases line up with TRBD1. Germline V lookup: CDR1 MNHNS, CDR2 SASEGT. The CDR3 length is 14 residues. Unmatched junction bases numbered 8, after V lost 11 bases and J lost 1 base. This chain's CDR3 is CAGRGGPSNQPQHF. Here the CDR3 DNA reads TGTGCCGGACGAGGGGGCCCGAGCAATCAGCCCCAGCATTTT.

This clonotype was seen a handful of times. The genes are TRBV9 and TRBJ1-5; TRBD1 agrees at 10 bases. Germline V gene data show CDR1 as SGDLS and CDR2 as YYNGEE. The ends lost 4 bases at V and 3 bases at J; junction bases unmatched: 13. The CDR3 is 18 amino acids. This CDR3 is CASSSSPGQGLYNQPQHF. CDR3 DNA: TGTGCCAGCAGCTCAAGTCCGGGACAGGGGCTTTACAATCAGCCCCAGCATTTT.

V usage is TRBV6-2 or TRBV6-3 and J usage is TRBJ2-5; TRBD2 agrees at 13 bases. The CDR3 is 15 residues long. Germline CDR1 is MNHEY and CDR2 is SVGEGT. V shed 5 bases, J shed 4 bases, and the junction held 4 bases outside the gene matches. The CDR3 region is CASSDRLAGGETQYF. CDR3 in DNA: TGTGCCAGCAGTGACCGACTAGCGGGGGGAGAGACCCAGTACTTC.

V and J are TRBV19 and TRBJ2-7; possible D gene TRBD1, 6 bases. The CDR3 extends over 13 amino acids. Trimming removed 5 bases from V and 4 bases from J, with 12 bases in between. Germline-derived CDR1 and CDR2 are LNHDA and SQIVND (reference sequence). Here the CDR3 reads CASSWGRGYEQYV. The CDR3 nucleotides are TGTGCCAGTAGTTGGGGCAGGGGATACGAGCAGTACGTC.

This clonotype was seen ten or more times. The chain employs TRBV11-2 and TRBJ2-3; no firm D call. This CDR3 is 15 amino acids long. The germline V gene encodes CDR1 SGHAT and CDR2 FQNNGV. Trimming shortened V by 5 bases and J by 8 bases, and 20 bases separated the two germline ends. CDR3 coding DNA: TGTGCCAGCAGCCGATCGGACCCGTTGCTGGCTACGCAGTATTTT. Its protein product is CASSRSDPLLATQYF.

The chain links TRBV5-1 to TRBJ2-5; perhaps TRBD2 as D (6 bases). V lost 5 bases to trimming and J lost 5 bases, with 19 bases between them. Germline V gene data show CDR1 as SGHRS and CDR2 as YFSETQ. The CDR3 has 15 residues. CDR3 sequence: CASRNSGNAEETQYF. As DNA, the CDR3 is TGCGCCAGCAGGAATAGCGGCAACGCGGAGGAGACCCAGTACTTC.